A single sample is the source of the 10 T cell receptor beta chains below, sequenced in a study of blood T cell repertoires in COVID-19. The table came from immunoSEQ multiplex PCR; TCRdb's copy has only in-frame clones and leaves some out. The sample has about 220,000 clones; about nine tenths are singletons. The sample consisted of PBMCs or T cells enriched from blood (not recorded which). The receptors stem from a young woman who had recovered from COVID-19.

The chain is built from TRBV7-9 and TRBJ2-5; TRBD2 aligns across 9 bases. Per the germline V gene, CDR1 is SEHNR and CDR2 is FQNEAQ (reference sequence). J gave up 5 bases and V 5 bases, and 12 bases lay outside the gene matches. The CDR3 extends over 16 amino acids. CDR3 sequence (DNA): TGTGCCAGCAGCCCCTCTAGCGGGGCCCCATGGGAGACCCAGTACTTC. Translation gives CASSPSSGAPWETQYF.

This CDR3 is CASSSLFTGGRTEAFF. CDR3 bases: TGTGCCAGCAGCTCTTTGTTTACAGGGGGCAGGACTGAAGCTTTCTTT. This chain links TRBV7-2 with TRBJ1-1, with 9 nucleotides matching TRBD1. The CDR3 is 16 residues long. CDR1 SGHTA and CDR2 FQGNSA come from the germline V gene. The trim removed 4 bases at V and 5 bases at J, leaving 11 bases unmatched. Supplemented by reference TRBV7-2 and TRBJ1-1, the full variable domain reads GAGVSQSPSNKVTEKGKDVELRCDPISGHTALYWYRQSLGQGLEFLIYFQGNSAPDKSGLPSDRFSAERTGGSVSTLTIQRTQQEDSAVYLCASSSLFTGGRTEAFFGQGTRLTVV.

In DNA, the CDR3 is TGTGCCAGCAGCCACTCGGACAGAAACTATGGCTACACCTTC. As protein: CASSHSDRNYGYTF. The rearrangement joins TRBV28 to TRBJ1-2, with D perhaps matching TRBD1 (6 bases). The germline V gene encodes CDR1 MDHEN and CDR2 SYDVKM. The CDR3 covers 14 residues. V was shortened by 6 bases and J by 2 bases, with 13 bases between the two germline ends.

V gene TRBV25-1 combines with J gene TRBJ2-3; TRBD2 agrees at 7 bases. The CDR3 length is 15 residues. Looked up from germline, CDR1 is MGHDK and CDR2 is SYGVNS. V shed 1 base and J 1 base; nucleotides not matched to a gene: 2. CDR3 nucleotides: TGTGCCAGCAGTGAATTTCTAGCGGGCACAGATACGCAGTATTTT. Translation gives CASSEFLAGTDTQYF.

This clone was observed a few times. The chain has TRBV29-1 and TRBJ2-5; TRBD2 is a possible D gene (7 bases). Trimming cost V 5 bases and J 5 bases, with 21 bases left between them. Looked up from germline, CDR1 is SQVTM and CDR2 is ANQGSEA. This CDR3 is 15 amino acids long. This CDR3 reads CSVSHPGGPWETQYF. The CDR3 bases are TGCAGCGTTTCCCACCCCGGGGGGCCGTGGGAGACCCAGTACTTC.

The rearrangement joins TRBV7-9 to TRBJ2-7; 8 bases match TRBD2. The CDR3 consists of 15 residues. V was pared by 5 bases and J by 4 bases, with 10 bases of the junction left unmatched. Germline CDR1 is SEHNR and CDR2 is FQNEAQ (reference sequence). The CDR3 DNA follows: TGTGCCAGCAGCCCCCGAATAGCGGGGAGTTACGAGCAGTACTTC. This translates into CASSPRIAGSYEQYF.

The rearrangement links TRBV7-9 to TRBJ2-7; weak D call: TRBD2 (6 bases). This CDR3 is built from 13 residues. V gave up 5 bases and J gave up 7 bases, with 15 bases separating them. Germline CDR1 is SEHNR and CDR2 is FQNEAQ (reference sequence). CDR3 in DNA: TGTGCCAGCAGCCCCCAAGCGGGCTTAGAGCAGTACTTC. Translation: CASSPQAGLEQYF. Looking up the rest from reference TRBV7-9 and TRBJ2-7 gives the full variable domain: DTGVSQNPRHKITKRGQNVTFRCDPISEHNRLYWYRQTLGQGPEFLTYFQNEAQLEKSRLLSDRFSAERPKGSFSTLEIQRTEQGDSAMYLCASSPQAGLEQYFGPGTRLTVT.

This clone was found a few times. V and J are TRBV6-5 and TRBJ1-1, with D unresolved. Germline CDR1 and CDR2: MNHEY and SVGAGI. V was pared by 4 bases and J by 0 bases, with 6 bases between. The CDR3 extends over 13 amino acids. CDR3 loop: CASSWSVNTEAFF. CDR3 nucleotides: TGTGCCAGCAGTTGGTCAGTGAACACTGAAGCTTTCTTT.

The gene calls are TRBV24-1 and TRBJ2-2; D perhaps matches TRBD2 (6 bases). The CDR3 contains 17 residues. Germline V lookup: CDR1 KGHDR, CDR2 SFDVKD. V lost 5 bases to trimming and J lost 5 bases, with 20 bases between them. The chain's CDR3 is CATSGVQGAGITGELFF. The CDR3 nucleotides read TGTGCCACCAGTGGGGTACAAGGGGCGGGGATAACCGGGGAGCTGTTTTTT.

The chain carries TRBV7-2 and TRBJ1-3; TRBD1 matches at 7 bases. V trimming: 4 bases; J trimming: 2 bases; junction bases outside the gene matches: 8. Germline CDR1 reads SGHTA; CDR2 reads FQGNSA. The CDR3 length is 16 residues. CDR3 coding DNA: TGTGCCAGCAGCTCAAACCCAGGGGGTGCTGGAAACACCATATATTTT. This encodes CASSSNPGGAGNTIYF.